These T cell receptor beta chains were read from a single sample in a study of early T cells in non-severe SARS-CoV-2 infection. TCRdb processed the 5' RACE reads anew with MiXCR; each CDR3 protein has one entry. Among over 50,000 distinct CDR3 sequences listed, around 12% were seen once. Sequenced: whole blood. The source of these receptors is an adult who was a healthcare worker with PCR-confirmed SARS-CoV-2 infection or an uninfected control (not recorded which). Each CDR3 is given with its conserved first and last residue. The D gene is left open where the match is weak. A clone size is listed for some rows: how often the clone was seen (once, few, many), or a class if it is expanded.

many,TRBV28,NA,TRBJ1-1,TGTGCCAGCAGTTTTAGGACGGCGAACACTGAAGCTTTCTTT,CASSFRTANTEAFF
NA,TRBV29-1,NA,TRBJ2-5,TGCAGCGTTTATGTGTGGGGGACCCAAGAGACCCAGTACTTC,CSVYVWGTQETQYF
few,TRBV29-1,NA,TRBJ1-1,TGCAGCGTTGACGTACAGGGAGGGGCCCCTGAAGCTTTCTTT,CSVDVQGGAPEAFF
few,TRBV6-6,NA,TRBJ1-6,TGTGCCAGCAGTTACTCAGGGGCCAGTGGTGTCTTT,CASSYSGASGVF
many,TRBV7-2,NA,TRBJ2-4,TGTGCCAGTTCAGCGGACTCGAAAAACATTCAGTACTTC,CASSADSKNIQYF
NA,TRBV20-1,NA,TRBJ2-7,TGCAGTGCCTCCCCGCGCGAGCAGTACTTC,CSASPREQYF
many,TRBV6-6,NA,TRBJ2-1,TGTGCCAGCAGTTTATGGACCGCAAATGAGCAGTTCTTC,CASSLWTANEQFF
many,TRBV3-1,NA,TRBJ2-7,TGTGCCAGCAGCCAAGAGGGAGGAAGGACCTACGAGCAGTACTTC,CASSQEGGRTYEQYF
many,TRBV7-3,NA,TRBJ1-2,TGTGCCAGCAGTTCGAGAGTGACAGATGGCTACACCTTC,CASSSRVTDGYTF
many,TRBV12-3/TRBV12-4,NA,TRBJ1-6,TGTGCCAGCAGTTTAGGGGAAGGTTCACCCCTCCACTTT,CASSLGEGSPLHF
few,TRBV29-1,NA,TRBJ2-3,TGCAGCGTGGTGACTAGTTGGAGGACAGATACGCAGTATTTT,CSVVTSWRTDTQYF
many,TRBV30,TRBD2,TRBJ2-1,TGTGCCTGGAGCGCTGGACTAGCGGGAGGGGGTGAGCAGTTCTTC,CAWSAGLAGGGEQFF
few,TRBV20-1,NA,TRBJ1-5,TGCAGTGCTAGAGATCGGGGGGGTCTTAGGAATCAGCCCCAGCATTTT,CSARDRGGLRNQPQHF
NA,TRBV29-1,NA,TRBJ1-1,TGCAGCGTTGTCCTCAGCCGATTGAACACTGAAGCTTTCTTT,CSVVLSRLNTEAFF
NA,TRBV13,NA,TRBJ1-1,TGTGCCAGCAGCTTAGCGGGTCGCCTCGCGACGGCTTTCTTT,CASSLAGRLATAFF
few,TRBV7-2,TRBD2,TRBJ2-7,TGTGCCAGCAGCTTAGGACTAGCGGCTACCTACGAGCAGTACTTC,CASSLGLAATYEQYF
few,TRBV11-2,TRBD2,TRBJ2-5,TGTGCCAGCAGCCCAGGGACTAGCGGGAGATGGGAGACCCAGTACTTC,CASSPGTSGRWETQYF
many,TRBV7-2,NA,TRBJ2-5,TGTGCCAGCAGCTTAGCCAACACAGAGACCCAGTACTTC,CASSLANTETQYF
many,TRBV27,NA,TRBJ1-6,TGTGCCAGCAGTAGGGGAATGGATTCACCCCTCCACTTT,CASSRGMDSPLHF
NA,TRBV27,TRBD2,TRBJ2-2,TGTGCCAGCAGCACTGCGGGAGGGGCCGGGGAGCTTTTTTTT,CASSTAGGAGELFF
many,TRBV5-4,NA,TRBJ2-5,TGTGCCAGCAGCTTGGATCAGGGGCGCGGAGAGACCCAGTACTTC,CASSLDQGRGETQYF
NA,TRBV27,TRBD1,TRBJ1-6,TGTGCCAGCAGAACTCCCGGACAGGGGCATTCACCCCTCCACTTT,CASRTPGQGHSPLHF
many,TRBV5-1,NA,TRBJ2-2,TGCGCCAGCAGCTTGGACACCGGGGAGCTGTTTTTT,CASSLDTGELFF
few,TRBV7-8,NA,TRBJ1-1,TGTGCCAGCAGCCTTCACAGGGACCCTGAAGCTTTCTTT,CASSLHRDPEAFF
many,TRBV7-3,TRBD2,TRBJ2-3,TGTGCCAGCAGAAGGACCGGGGGGAGCACAGATACGCAGTATTTT,CASRRTGGSTDTQYF
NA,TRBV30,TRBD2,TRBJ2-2,TGTGCCTGGAGTGAAGGACTAGTTTTTAACACCGGGGAGCTGTTTTTT,CAWSEGLVFNTGELFF
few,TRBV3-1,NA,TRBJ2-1,TGTGCCAGCAGCTTGCCTATCGGGGACTTCGGGGACAATGAGCAGTTCTTC,CASSLPIGDFGDNEQFF
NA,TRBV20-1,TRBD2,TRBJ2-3,TGCAGTGCCCGTACAGGACTAGGGACAGATACGCAGTATTTT,CSARTGLGTDTQYF
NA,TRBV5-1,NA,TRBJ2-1,TGCGCCAGCAGCTTGGGGGCTACCTCCCAGTTCTTC,CASSLGATSQFF
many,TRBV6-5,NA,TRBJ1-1,TGTGCCAGCAGTTACGGGACTGCCACTGAAGCTTTCTTT,CASSYGTATEAFF